These 28 T cell receptor beta chains share one sample of origin, sequenced in a study of cytomegalovirus exposure and HLA in healthy donors. The PCR used 60 Vbeta and 13 Jbeta primers. Only in-frame clones appear in the TCRdb table, and some are missing; sequencing was by immunoSEQ multiplex PCR. The sample lists roughly 100,000 clones, over 9.5% seen once, with 5% to 6.5% in the top ten. The sequencing input was PBMCs. Receptor source: a man in his forties in good health and CMV-seropositive.

The table lists this clone with a few counts. The CDR3 loop reads CASSPTGFGGSTGANVLTF. CDR3 nucleotides: TGTGCCAGCAGTCCCACAGGGTTTGGCGGATCCACTGGGGCCAACGTCCTGACTTTC. The V and J genes are TRBV27 and TRBJ2-6; perhaps TRBD1 as D (6 bases). With 5 bases removed from V and 2 bases from J, the gap between germline ends came to 22 bases. The CDR3 sequence is 19 residues long. Germline V gives CDR1 MNHEY, CDR2 SMNVEV (reference sequence).

The rearrangement uses TRBV16 and TRBJ2-7, with 8 bases matching TRBD2. CDR1 and CDR2 from the germline V gene are KGHSY and FQNENV. After removal of 4 bases from V and 5 bases from J, the junction contained 13 bases not matched to a gene. The CDR3 loop spans 16 amino acids. DNA for the CDR3: TGTGCCAGCAGCCCTCAAATGGCGGGAGGTGGGGACGAGCAGTACTTC. This codes for CASSPQMAGGGDEQYF.

This clone was observed a few times. The V gene is TRBV7-2, the J gene TRBJ2-7; D unresolved. The germline CDR1 and CDR2 sequences are SGHTA and FQGNSA. The CDR3 contains 15 residues. The V end was cut by 5 bases, the J end by 0 bases, with 14 bases between. CDR3 DNA sequence: TGTGCCAGCAGCCCCGACACAACCCCCTCCTACGAGCAGTACTTC. Its protein product is CASSPDTTPSYEQYF.

The chain carries TRBV2 and TRBJ2-7, with no clear D. The V end lost 8 bases, the J end lost 1 base, and 6 bases lay between the germline ends. Per the germline V gene, CDR1 is SNHLY and CDR2 is FYNNEI. The CDR3 sequence is 11 residues long. Here the CDR3 DNA reads TGTGCCAGCGATCGGTCCTACGAGCAGTACTTC. This encodes CASDRSYEQYF.

V usage is TRBV19 and J usage is TRBJ1-5; possibly TRBD1 for D (6 bases). Trimming left V 5 bases short and J 6 bases short, with 14 bases between. Germline V gene lookup returns CDR1 LNHDA and CDR2 SQIVND (reference sequence). This CDR3 has 14 amino acids. The chain's CDR3 is CASSVTGEGQPQHF. The CDR3 coding sequence is TGTGCCAGTAGTGTGACAGGTGAGGGTCAGCCCCAGCATTTT.

DNA for the CDR3: TGTGCCAGCAGCGTAGATAGCGGGAGGCTCTCCTACGAGCAGTACTTC. This sequence encodes CASSVDSGRLSYEQYF. The V call is TRBV5-4, the J call TRBJ2-7; 10 bases match TRBD2. V lost 4 bases and J lost 0; bases outside the gene matches: 7. This CDR3 comprises 16 residues. Germline V gene lookup returns CDR1 SGHNT and CDR2 YYREEE (reference sequence).

The rearrangement links TRBV7-2 to TRBJ2-1, with a possible D match to TRBD2 (5 bases). The V gene's germline CDR1 is SGHTA and CDR2 FQGNSA. This CDR3 comprises 15 residues. Trimming shortened V by 0 bases and J by 5 bases, and 11 bases separated the two germline ends. The CDR3 DNA reads as TGTGCCAGCAGCTTAGCGCGGGCCTCTCACAATGAGCAGTTCTTC. Translated, it gives CASSLARASHNEQFF.

This chain joins TRBV7-9 and TRBJ2-1; 11 bases map to TRBD1. The junction had 11 bases not matched to a gene; V was cut back by 5 bases and J by 11 bases. The CDR3 is made up of 15 amino acids. Germline V gives CDR1 SEHNR, CDR2 FQNEAQ (reference sequence). CDR3 in amino acids: CASSHRTGGEGQQFF. The CDR3 nucleotides read TGTGCCAGCAGCCACCGGACAGGGGGCGAGGGGCAGCAGTTCTTC.

This clone has a handful of counts. This chain connects TRBV19 to TRBJ2-3; D may be TRBD1 (6 bases). CDR1 LNHDA and CDR2 SQIVND come from the germline V gene (reference sequence). The CDR3 spans 16 residues. V was cut by 6 bases and J by 0 bases, with 16 bases left in between. The chain's CDR3 is CASSRTAVRSTDTQYF. CDR3 sequence (DNA): TGTGCCAGTAGCCGGACAGCGGTCCGGAGCACAGATACGCAGTATTTT.

For this clone: One end of the junction does not line up with germline, which may come from a read error. This chain connects TRBV7-7 to TRBJ2-1; possibly TRBD2 for D (5 bases). Germline CDR1 reads SSHAT; CDR2 reads FNYEAQ (reference sequence). The CDR3 totals 13 residues. CDR3 in amino acids: CASSSGLGNEQFF. CDR3 in DNA: TGTGCTAGCAGCTCCGGACTTGGGAATGAGCAGTTCTTC. Full variable domain (remainder filled in from reference TRBV7-7 and TRBJ2-1): GAGVSQSPRYKVTKRGQDVTLRCDPISSHATLYWYQQALGQGPEFLTYFNYEAQPDKSGLPSDRFSAERPEGSISTLTIQRTEQRDSAMYRCASSSGLGNEQFFGPGTRLTVL.

Many counts were recorded for this clone. This chain joins TRBV6-5 and TRBJ1-4; D unclear. The CDR3 is 14 amino acids. V was clipped by 6 bases and J by 7 bases, with 15 bases between them. The V gene's germline CDR1 is MNHEY and CDR2 SVGAGI. The CDR3 nucleotides are TGTGCCAGCAGGGGCCTCGCGGGTGGTGAAAAACTGTTTTTT. Translating it yields CASRGLAGGEKLFF.

The rearrangement links TRBV5-1 to TRBJ1-1; TRBD1 might be the D (5 bases). This CDR3 is built from 14 residues. V shed 0 bases and J shed 1 base, with 7 bases lying between them. Germline CDR1 reads SGHRS; CDR2 reads YFSETQ. Here the CDR3 DNA reads TGCGCCAGCAGCTTGGGGGGCAGGAACACTGAAGCTTTCTTT. It encodes CASSLGGRNTEAFF. Full variable domain (rest looked up from reference TRBV5-1 and TRBJ1-1): KAGVTQTPRYLIKTRGQQVTLSCSPISGHRSVSWYQQTPGQGLQFLFEYFSETQRNKGNFPGRFSGRQFSNSRSEMNVSTLELGDSALYLCASSLGGRNTEAFFGQGTRLTVV.

The genes are TRBV7-2 and TRBJ2-4; maybe TRBD2 (6 bases). Germline CDR1 is SGHTA and CDR2 is FQGNSA. V dropped 5 bases and J dropped 7 bases, with 15 bases sitting between them. The CDR3 runs to 14 residues. This CDR3 is CASSVTSMRNIQYF. The CDR3 DNA is TGTGCCAGCAGCGTTACTAGCATGCGGAACATTCAGTACTTC.

The V and J genes are TRBV5-8 and TRBJ2-1, with 14 nucleotides matching TRBD2. The ends lost 1 base at V and 8 bases at J; junction bases unmatched: 8. Germline V gene lookup returns CDR1 SGHTS and CDR2 YDEGEE. The CDR3 consists of 17 residues. CDR3 loop: CASSLYNPGLAGDEQFF. CDR3 nucleotides: TGTGCCAGCAGCTTGTACAACCCGGGACTAGCGGGAGATGAGCAGTTCTTC.

This clone was detected a few times. This chain joins TRBV2 and TRBJ1-5; D is perhaps TRBD1 (6 bases). V shed 9 bases and J shed 0 bases, with 18 bases lying between them. The CDR3 runs to 16 residues. CDR1 is SNHLY, CDR2 FYNNEI, per germline. The CDR3 sequence: CASTPSPQGSNQPQHF. In nucleotides, the CDR3 is TGTGCCAGTACGCCATCCCCACAGGGTAGCAATCAGCCCCAGCATTTT.

The chain is built from TRBV11-3 and TRBJ2-7, with TRBD1 as a possible D gene (5 bases). CDR1 and CDR2 from the germline V gene are SGHNT and YENEEA. V dropped 4 bases and J dropped 2 bases, with 15 bases sitting between them. The CDR3 totals 15 residues. The CDR3 here is CASSSLGAGAYEQYF. The CDR3 region has the DNA TGTGCCAGCAGCTCCCTAGGGGCAGGTGCCTACGAGCAGTACTTC.

This clone was seen more than once but under ten times. CDR3 coding DNA: TGTGCCAGCAGCGTAGACCCTACAGGGACTAATGAAAAACTGTTTTTT. It encodes CASSVDPTGTNEKLFF. The V call is TRBV9, the J call TRBJ1-4, with D maybe TRBD1 (6 bases). Deletions cut 0 bases from V and 2 bases from J, with 11 bases between. The CDR3 is 16 residues long. CDR1 and CDR2 from the germline V gene are SGDLS and YYNGEE.

The table lists this clone with a few counts. CDR3 in amino acids: CASSLGLGGSSSGANVLTF. The CDR3 nucleotides read TGTGCCAGCAGTTTGGGCCTCGGCGGGAGTAGCTCTGGGGCCAACGTCCTGACTTTC. The chain employs TRBV28 and TRBJ2-6; TRBD2 matches at 7 bases. V lost 3 bases to trimming and J lost 0 bases; unmatched junction nucleotides: 11. Germline CDR1 reads MDHEN; CDR2 reads SYDVKM. The CDR3 has 19 residues.

This clone has just a few counts. This chain connects TRBV6-1 to TRBJ2-5; 7 bases are shared with TRBD1. This CDR3 region has 14 residues. Trimming removed 6 bases from V and 2 bases from J; junction bases left unmatched: 6. Germline CDR1 and CDR2: MNHNS and SASEGT. The CDR3 region has the DNA TGTGCCAGCAGCTTCCGGGACAGACAAGAGACCCAGTACTTC. Translating it yields CASSFRDRQETQYF.

This rearrangement joins TRBV7-8 to TRBJ2-5; 7 bases are a match to TRBD1. Germline V gene sequence: CDR1 SGHVS, CDR2 FQNEAQ. Trimming cost V 5 bases and J 4 bases; bases outside gene matches: 4. The CDR3 sequence is 13 residues long. Here the CDR3 reads CASSKQGRETQYF. DNA of the CDR3: TGTGCCAGCAGCAAACAGGGGCGAGAGACCCAGTACTTC. The whole variable domain, remainder taken from reference TRBV7-8 and TRBJ2-5, is GAGVSQSPRYKVAKRGQDVALRCDPISGHVSLFWYQQALGQGPEFLTYFQNEAQLDKSGLPSDRFFAERPEGSVSTLKIQRTQQEDSAVYLCASSKQGRETQYFGPGTRLLVL.

CDR3 in amino acids: CASSFDGVEQFF. The CDR3 DNA sequence: TGTGCCAGCAGTTTTGACGGGGTTGAGCAGTTCTTC. The chain carries TRBV27 and TRBJ2-1, with D maybe TRBD2 (5 bases). This CDR3 has 12 residues. V lost 3 bases and J 9 bases, leaving 9 bases between the germline ends. Per germline, CDR1 MNHEY and CDR2 SMNVEV (reference sequence).

V is TRBV5-1 and J is TRBJ2-3; TRBD2 matches at 16 bases. The V and J ends lost 4 bases and 2 bases, in that order; junction bases with no gene match: 4. This CDR3 has 17 residues. Germline V gene lookup returns CDR1 SGHRS and CDR2 YFSETQ. The CDR3 reads CASSLGLAGGNTDTQYF. CDR3 nucleotides: TGCGCCAGCAGCCTGGGACTAGCGGGGGGGAACACAGATACGCAGTATTTT.

This clone was observed a few times. The genes are TRBV30 and TRBJ2-2, with no clear D. Deletions cut 3 bases from V and 7 bases from J, with 12 bases between. Germline V gene sequence: CDR1 GTSNPN, CDR2 SVGIG (reference sequence). The CDR3 totals 13 residues. CDR3 DNA sequence: TGTGCCTGGAGGAGGAGAGAGATCGGGGAGCTGTTTTTT. Translated: CAWRRREIGELFF.

This clone was observed a few times. The V and J genes are TRBV5-4 and TRBJ2-1, with TRBD2 matching 12 bases. The ends lost 4 bases at V and 8 bases at J; junction bases unmatched: 13. Looked up from germline, CDR1 is SGHNT and CDR2 is YYREEE (reference sequence). The CDR3 extends over 17 amino acids. CDR3 sequence (DNA): TGTGCCAGCAGCCTTGGCTCTAGCGGGAGGGTTTTCGATGAGCAGTTCTTC. Its protein product is CASSLGSSGRVFDEQFF.

The gene calls are TRBV6-5 and TRBJ2-7; 8 nucleotides line up with TRBD1. The ends lost 7 bases at V and 3 bases at J; junction bases unmatched: 11. Germline V CDR1 and CDR2: MNHEY, SVGAGI. The CDR3 contains 15 residues. The CDR3 region has the DNA TGTGCCAGCACCCAGGGCGAGACAGGGGTCTACGAGCAGTACTTC. Its translation is CASTQGETGVYEQYF.

As regards this clone: Other DNA sequences from this sample encode an identical CDR3 as well. This chain joins TRBV7-6 and TRBJ1-2; TRBD1 agrees at 11 bases. V lost 1 base and J lost 6; bases outside the gene matches: 4. CDR1 and CDR2 from the germline V gene are SGHVS and FNYEAQ. CDR3 length equals 15 residues. The CDR3 DNA follows: TGTGCCAGCAGCTTAGGGACAGGGGGCGGTAATGGCTACACCTTC. Translation gives CASSLGTGGGNGYTF.

This clone was picked up a small number of times. The chain couples TRBV28 to TRBJ2-7; no clear D gene. Looked up from germline, CDR1 is MDHEN and CDR2 is SYDVKM. The CDR3 is 14 amino acids. Trimming took off 5 bases at V and 2 bases at J, with 13 bases between the two ends. CDR3 sequence (DNA): TGTGCCAGCAGTCCCCCGTCAGATACCTACGAGCAGTACTTC. Its protein is CASSPPSDTYEQYF.

This clone was counted between two and nine times. The CDR3 nucleotides read TGTGCCAGCAGCGCACGGGATACGCAGTATTTT. Residues: CASSARDTQYF. The chain links TRBV6-5 to TRBJ2-3; D not certain. The germline CDR1 and CDR2 sequences are MNHEY and SVGAGI. Trimming pared 6 bases from V and 6 bases from J, leaving 7 bases between. This CDR3 contains 11 residues.